What follows describes a single T cell receptor beta chain. It has no known antigen specificity. No base qualities exist here, and no much larger clone lies one base off it. These data are taken from a study of T cell changes during pregnancy in multiple sclerosis (dated by TCRdb to about 2019). Some background on the complete study: In women with multiple sclerosis, the researchers looked at how the T cell repertoire shifted as pregnancy progressed.

To prepare the library, the immunoSEQ multiplex PCR assay was applied. This immuneACCESS table, as held by TCRdb, lists in-frame sequences with V and J called but not all clones. Of the missing ones, under half trace to an unresolved V gene in checked studies; the others have no known cause. The sample data list about 48,000 clones, and about 88% of these were observed just once. In total, the top ten clones hold around 1.2% of the sample. The germline V gene yields MGHRA for CDR1 and YSYEKL for CDR2. From its cysteine to its phenylalanine, the CDR3 spans 15 amino acids. The only DNA kept is the CDR3, 45 bases in frame from the first base. Trimming leaves V shorter by 3 bases and J shorter by 0 bases, with the junction holding 2 bases beyond the gene matches.

The V and J segments used are TRBV4-1 and TRBJ2-3; 8 bases in the middle match TRBD2. Specimen: CD4+ T cells from peripheral blood mononuclear cells, collected in the second trimester of pregnancy. The clonotype was recovered from a female donor with multiple sclerosis, enrolled in a pregnancy study. The encoded CDR3 is CASSHSGTSTDTQYF. The DNA sequence is given as TGCGCCAGCAGCCATAGCGGGACTAGCACAGATACGCAGTATTTT.